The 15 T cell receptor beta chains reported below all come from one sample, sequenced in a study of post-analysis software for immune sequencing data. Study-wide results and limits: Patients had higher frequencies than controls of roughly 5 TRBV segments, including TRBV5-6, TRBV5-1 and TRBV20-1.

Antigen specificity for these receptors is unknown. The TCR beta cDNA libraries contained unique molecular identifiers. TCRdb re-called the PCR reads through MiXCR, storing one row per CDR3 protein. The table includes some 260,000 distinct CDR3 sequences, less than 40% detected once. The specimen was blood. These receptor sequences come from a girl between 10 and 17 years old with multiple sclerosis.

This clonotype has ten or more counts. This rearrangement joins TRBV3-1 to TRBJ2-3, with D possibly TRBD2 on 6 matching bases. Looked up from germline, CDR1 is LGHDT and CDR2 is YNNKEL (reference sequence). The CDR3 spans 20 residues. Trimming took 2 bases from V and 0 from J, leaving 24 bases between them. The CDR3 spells CASSQTPPGTYRTSTDTQYF. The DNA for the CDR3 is TGTGCCAGCAGCCAAACACCTCCCGGGACTTACCGAACTAGCACAGATACGCAGTATTTT.

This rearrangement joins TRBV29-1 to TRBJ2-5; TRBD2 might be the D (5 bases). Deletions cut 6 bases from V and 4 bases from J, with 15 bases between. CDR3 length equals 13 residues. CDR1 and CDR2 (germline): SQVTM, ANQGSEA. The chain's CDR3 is CSVRARSGETQYF. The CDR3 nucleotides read TGCAGCGTGAGGGCGAGATCAGGAGAGACCCAGTACTTC.

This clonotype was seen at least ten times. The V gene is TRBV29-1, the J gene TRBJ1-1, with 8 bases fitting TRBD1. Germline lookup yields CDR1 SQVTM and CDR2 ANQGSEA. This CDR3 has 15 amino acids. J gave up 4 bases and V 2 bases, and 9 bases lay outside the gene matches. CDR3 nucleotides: TGCAGCGTTGAATGGGAGACAGGGGTCCTCACTGAAGCTTTCTTT. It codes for CSVEWETGVLTEAFF.

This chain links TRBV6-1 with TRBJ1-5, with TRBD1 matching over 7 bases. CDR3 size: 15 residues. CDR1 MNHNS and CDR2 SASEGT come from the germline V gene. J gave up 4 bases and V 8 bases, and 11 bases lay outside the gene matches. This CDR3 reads CASLQGETGNQPQHF. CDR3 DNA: TGTGCCAGCCTCCAGGGGGAAACAGGAAATCAGCCCCAGCATTTT.

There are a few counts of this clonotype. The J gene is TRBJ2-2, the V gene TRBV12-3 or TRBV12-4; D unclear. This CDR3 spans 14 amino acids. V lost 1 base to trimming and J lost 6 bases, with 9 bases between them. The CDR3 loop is CASSLGSKSGELFF. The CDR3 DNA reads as TGTGCCAGCAGTTTAGGGAGTAAGTCCGGGGAGCTGTTTTTT.

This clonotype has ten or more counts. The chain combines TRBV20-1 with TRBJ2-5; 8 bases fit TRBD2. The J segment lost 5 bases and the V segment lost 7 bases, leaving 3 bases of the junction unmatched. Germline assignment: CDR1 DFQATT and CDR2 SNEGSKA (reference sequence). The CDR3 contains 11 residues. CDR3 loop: CSGRGEETQYF. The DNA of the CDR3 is TGCAGTGGGCGGGGGGAGGAGACCCAGTACTTC.

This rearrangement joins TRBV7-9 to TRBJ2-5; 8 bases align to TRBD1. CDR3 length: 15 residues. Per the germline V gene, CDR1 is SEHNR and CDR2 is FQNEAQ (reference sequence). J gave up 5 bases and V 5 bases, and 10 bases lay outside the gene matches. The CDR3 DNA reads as TGTGCCAGCAGCCCGCAGACAGGGGAGCGTGAGACCCAGTACTTC. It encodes CASSPQTGERETQYF.

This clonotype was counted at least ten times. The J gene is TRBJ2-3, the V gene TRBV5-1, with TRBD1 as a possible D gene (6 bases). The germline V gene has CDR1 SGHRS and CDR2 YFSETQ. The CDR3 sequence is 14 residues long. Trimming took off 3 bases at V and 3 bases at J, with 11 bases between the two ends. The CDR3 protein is CASSSGVATDTQYF. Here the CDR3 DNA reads TGCGCCAGCAGCTCAGGGGTCGCGACAGATACGCAGTATTTT. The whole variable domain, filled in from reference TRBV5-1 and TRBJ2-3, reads KAGVTQTPRYLIKTRGQQVTLSCSPISGHRSVSWYQQTPGQGLQFLFEYFSETQRNKGNFPGRFSGRQFSNSRSEMNVSTLELGDSALYLCASSSGVATDTQYFGPGTRLTVL.

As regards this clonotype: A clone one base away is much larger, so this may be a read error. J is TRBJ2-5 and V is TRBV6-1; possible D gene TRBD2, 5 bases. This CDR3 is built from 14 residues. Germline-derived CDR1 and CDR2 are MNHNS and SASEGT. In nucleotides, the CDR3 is TGTGTCGTGATCTTTCAGGACTCTCAAGAGACCCAGTACTTC. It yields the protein CVVIFQDSQETQYF.

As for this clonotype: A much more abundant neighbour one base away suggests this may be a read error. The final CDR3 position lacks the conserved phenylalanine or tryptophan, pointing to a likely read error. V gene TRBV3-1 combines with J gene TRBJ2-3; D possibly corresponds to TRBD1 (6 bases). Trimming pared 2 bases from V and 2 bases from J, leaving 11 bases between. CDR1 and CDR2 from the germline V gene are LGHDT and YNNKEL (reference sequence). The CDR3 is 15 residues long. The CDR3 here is CASSQRGQHTDTQYV. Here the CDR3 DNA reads TGTGCCAGCAGCCAAAGAGGACAGCACACAGATACGCAGTATGTT.

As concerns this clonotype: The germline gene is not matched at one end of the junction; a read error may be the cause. The CDR3 loop reads CASSLVQRENGQFF. In DNA form, the CDR3 reads TGTGCCAGCAGCTTGGTACAGCGGGAGAATGGGCAGTTCTTC. The V call is TRBV5-5, the J call TRBJ2-1; 8 nucleotides line up with TRBD2. CDR3 length: 14 amino acids. Germline V gives CDR1 SGHKS, CDR2 YYEKEE (reference sequence).

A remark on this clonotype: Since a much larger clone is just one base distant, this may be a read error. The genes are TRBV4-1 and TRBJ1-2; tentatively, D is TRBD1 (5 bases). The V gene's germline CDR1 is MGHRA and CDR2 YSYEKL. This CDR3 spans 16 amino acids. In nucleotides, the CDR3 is TGCGCCAGCAGCCAAGCAGCTGTGGGGGGGAGCTATGGCTGCACCTTC. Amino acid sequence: CASSQAAVGGSYGCTF.

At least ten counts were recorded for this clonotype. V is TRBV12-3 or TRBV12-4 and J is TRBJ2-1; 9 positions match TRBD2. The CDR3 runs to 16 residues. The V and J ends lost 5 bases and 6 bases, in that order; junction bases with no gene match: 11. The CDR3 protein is CASSALAGGGANEQFF. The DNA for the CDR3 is TGTGCCAGCAGTGCTCTAGCGGGCGGGGGGGCCAATGAGCAGTTCTTC.

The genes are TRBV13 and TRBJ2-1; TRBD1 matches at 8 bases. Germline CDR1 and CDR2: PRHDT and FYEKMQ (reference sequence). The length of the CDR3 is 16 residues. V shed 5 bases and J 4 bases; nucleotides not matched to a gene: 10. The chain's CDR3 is CASSAPGQGSYNEQFF. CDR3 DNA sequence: TGTGCCAGCAGCGCCCCCGGACAGGGATCATACAATGAGCAGTTCTTC.

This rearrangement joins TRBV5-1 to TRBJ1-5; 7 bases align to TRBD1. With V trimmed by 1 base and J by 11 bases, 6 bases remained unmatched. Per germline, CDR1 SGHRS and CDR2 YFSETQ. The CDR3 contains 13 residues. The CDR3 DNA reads TGCGCCAGCAGCTTGATGGGAACAGGGGCCCAGCATTTT. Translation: CASSLMGTGAQHF.